This TCR beta chain was captured in a study of blood T cell repertoires in COVID-19. Sequencing was performed with immunoSEQ multiplex PCR; in TCRdb, only in-frame clones are kept and a portion is missing. Of approximately 81,000 clones in the sample, about four fifths were seen once. The CDR3 is made up of 14 amino acids. Germline-derived CDR1 and CDR2 are MRHNA and SNTAGT. Between the trimmed V and J ends, which lost 7 bases and 0 bases, there was a span of 10 bases. J is TRBJ1-3 and V is TRBV6-4; D gene uncertain. This sequence was found in a human donor in a cohort sampled during active COVID-19. What was sequenced was peripheral blood. CDR3 DNA sequence: TGTGCCAGCACCCGGTCAAGCTCTGGAAACACCATATATTTT. Protein sequence: CASTRSSSGNTIYF.